Listed here is a single TCR beta chain. As yet, its antigen is unknown. The assay was immunoSEQ multiplex PCR, and TCRdb's table has in-frame clones only and misses some. The repertoire holds tens of thousands of clones, about four fifths seen once, with 22% in the top ten. Time point of the sample: cycle 4 day 1 (C4D1), after 6 weeks of nivolumab. Each and every patient relapsed after autologous stem cell transplantation, and patients got differing brentuximab vedotin exposure. These data belong to a study of PD-1 blockade in classical Hodgkin lymphoma. Study-wide background: A 3 mg/kg intravenous dose of nivolumab was received by patients every 2 weeks.

Broader study findings: Those achieving complete response showed baseline diversity like newly diagnosed patients. Possible causes of repertoire differences, disease activity or prior therapy, remain undefined. According to reports, newly diagnosed patients had lower baseline TCR diversity than healthy donors, and relapsed/refractory patients had lower baseline TCR diversity still.

The sequencing used peripheral blood mononuclear cells (PBMCs), collected before the fourth cycle of nivolumab. The TCR comes from a human donor with classical Hodgkin lymphoma.

CDR3 nucleotide sequence: TGTGCCAGCTCACTCAGAGGGGACCGGGGGTCGAACACCGGGGAGCTGTTTTTT. Its translation is CASSLRGDRGSNTGELFF. The gene calls are TRBV18 and TRBJ2-2, with a tentative D call TRBD2 (6 bases). This CDR3 region has 18 residues. The germline gives CDR1 KGHSH, CDR2 LQKENI. V lost 4 bases to trimming and J lost 0 bases, with 18 bases between them.